A single sample gave rise to the 16 T cell receptor beta chains below, sequenced in a study of blood T cell repertoires in COVID-19. Sequenced by immunoSEQ multiplex PCR; TCRdb stores in-frame clones only, minus some. The table lists over 55,000 clones, around 90% of them singletons, with around 2% in the top ten. The sample taken for sequencing was peripheral blood. Receptors originate from a man in his fifties or sixties with acute or convalescent COVID-19.

As to this clone: Other DNA sequences from this sample encode an identical CDR3 as well. The chain employs TRBV7-3 and TRBJ2-3; 10 positions match TRBD1. Trimming removed 5 bases from V and 3 bases from J; junction bases left unmatched: 5. The length of the CDR3 is 15 residues. Germline assignment: CDR1 SGHTA and CDR2 FQGTGA. The CDR3 loop is CASSPDRGRTDTQYF. The CDR3 DNA sequence: TGTGCCAGCAGCCCAGACAGGGGGCGGACAGATACGCAGTATTTT. Based on the CDR3 plus reference TRBV7-3 and TRBJ2-3, the full variable domain is GAGVSQTPSNKVTEKGKYVELRCDPISGHTALYWYRQSLGQGPEFLIYFQGTGAADDSGLPNDRFFAVRPEGSVSTLKIQRTERGDSAVYLCASSPDRGRTDTQYFGPGTRLTVL.

CDR3 sequence reads: CASMEDRSLRGYTF. Here the CDR3 DNA reads TGTGCCAGTATGGAGGACAGGTCCTTACGGGGCTACACCTTC. The chain uses TRBV19 and TRBJ1-2; TRBD1 agrees at 7 bases. This CDR3 region has 14 residues. V lost 7 bases and J lost 8; bases outside the gene matches: 13. Per the germline V gene, CDR1 is LNHDA and CDR2 is SQIVND (reference sequence).

The J gene is TRBJ2-1, the V gene TRBV28; 10 nucleotides agree with TRBD2. The CDR3 is made up of 16 amino acids. V lost 3 bases and J lost 6; bases outside the gene matches: 8. Germline V CDR1 and CDR2: MDHEN, SYDVKM. In DNA form, the CDR3 reads TGTGCCAGCAGTTTCTATTCTAGCGGGAGTGCCAATGAGCAGTTCTTC. It yields the protein CASSFYSSGSANEQFF.

The J gene is TRBJ1-1, the V gene TRBV6-2 or TRBV6-3; D gene ambiguous. This CDR3 comprises 16 residues. Germline V gene lookup returns CDR1 MNHEY and CDR2 SVGEGT. V gave up 5 bases and J gave up 1 base, with 17 bases separating them. The CDR3 region is CASSRRREPQNTEAFF. The CDR3 coding sequence is TGTGCCAGCAGTAGACGGCGGGAACCCCAGAACACTGAAGCTTTCTTT.

This clone has a single count. The chain couples TRBV28 to TRBJ1-6, with D perhaps matching TRBD1 (5 bases). The V gene's germline CDR1 is MDHEN and CDR2 SYDVKM. Trimming took off 3 bases at V and 10 bases at J, with 7 bases between the two ends. The CDR3 has 12 residues. CDR3 sequence (DNA): TGTGCCAGCAGTTTCGCAGGGTCACCCCTCCACTTT. It is translated as CASSFAGSPLHF. Looking up the rest from reference TRBV28 and TRBJ1-6 gives the full variable domain: DVKVTQSSRYLVKRTGEKVFLECVQDMDHENMFWYRQDPGLGLRLIYFSYDVKMKEKGDIPEGYSVSREKKERFSLILESASTNQTSMYLCASSFAGSPLHFGNGTRLTVT.

The gene calls are TRBV6-5 and TRBJ2-1, with 7 nucleotides matching TRBD1. With 1 base clipped from V and 4 bases from J, the junction kept 7 bases outside the gene matches. CDR3 length: 16 amino acids. Looked up from germline, CDR1 is MNHEY and CDR2 is SVGAGI. CDR3 in amino acids: CASSYWGTDNYNEQFF. The CDR3 nucleotides read TGTGCCAGCAGTTACTGGGGGACAGATAATTACAATGAGCAGTTCTTC.

The genes are TRBV5-1 and TRBJ2-5; 8 nucleotides agree with TRBD2. The J segment lost 5 bases and the V segment lost 2 bases, leaving 11 bases of the junction unmatched. Germline CDR1 reads SGHRS; CDR2 reads YFSETQ. CDR3 length: 16 residues. The CDR3 DNA reads TGCGCCAGCAGCTTATTAACTAGCGGTGTTTTGGAGACCCAGTACTTC. Encoded protein: CASSLLTSGVLETQYF.

The chain has TRBV5-5 and TRBJ2-1; 8 bases are shared with TRBD2. Germline V CDR1 and CDR2: SGHKS, YYEKEE (reference sequence). V gave up 4 bases and J gave up 3 bases; unmatched junction bases: 6. This CDR3 has 15 amino acids. The CDR3 loop reads CASSAYGTSYNEQFF. CDR3 sequence (DNA): TGTGCCAGCAGCGCCTACGGGACTAGCTACAATGAGCAGTTCTTC.

V and J are TRBV30 and TRBJ1-5, with D unclear. With 0 bases removed from V and 6 bases from J, the gap between germline ends came to 12 bases. Germline-derived CDR1 and CDR2 are GTSNPN and SVGIG (reference sequence). This CDR3 region has 14 residues. The CDR3 loop reads CAWSVVEGGQPQHF. The CDR3 DNA reads TGTGCCTGGAGTGTAGTTGAAGGCGGTCAGCCCCAGCATTTT.

The genes are TRBV7-6 and TRBJ2-7; 13 nucleotides align to TRBD2. CDR3 size: 17 residues. Germline assignment: CDR1 SGHVS and CDR2 FNYEAQ. V lost 3 bases to trimming and J lost 0 bases; unmatched junction nucleotides: 5. CDR3 nucleotides: TGTGCCAGCAGCTTCGGGGGACTAGCGGGGTCCTCCTACGAGCAGTACTTC. It codes for CASSFGGLAGSSYEQYF.

This chain joins TRBV29-1 and TRBJ2-7; 8 nucleotides line up with TRBD1. CDR1 is SQVTM and CDR2 is ANQGSEA in the germline V gene. Trimming cost V 5 bases and J 7 bases; bases outside gene matches: 16. This CDR3 comprises 15 residues. The DNA for the CDR3 is TGCAGCGTTTCCCTCGTGGGGACAGGCGAGGGGGAGCAGTACTTC. Translation: CSVSLVGTGEGEQYF.

The chain uses TRBV7-9 and TRBJ1-2; the D gene is possibly TRBD1 (6 bases). Germline CDR1 is SEHNR and CDR2 is FQNEAQ (reference sequence). The CDR3 loop spans 14 amino acids. V lost 7 bases to trimming and J lost 5 bases, with 17 bases between them. The CDR3 loop is CASNNLGGGYGYTF. CDR3 bases: TGTGCCAGCAACAACCTGGGAGGGGGGTATGGCTACACCTTC.

The rearrangement links TRBV19 to TRBJ1-5, with unresolved D. Germline CDR1 LNHDA, CDR2 SQIVND (reference sequence). V lost 5 bases, J lost 6 bases, and 11 bases lay in between. This CDR3 contains 13 residues. DNA of the CDR3: TGTGCCAGTAGTCGAGAGGCGTTTCAGCCCCAGCATTTT. Translating gives CASSREAFQPQHF.

The rearrangement links TRBV28 to TRBJ2-1; the D gene is possibly TRBD2 (6 bases). CDR3 length: 12 amino acids. Trimming took off 4 bases at V and 15 bases at J, with 16 bases between the two ends. The germline gives CDR1 MDHEN, CDR2 SYDVKM. The CDR3 DNA sequence: TGTGCCAGCAGTTCACGGCTTAAGCGGGTGTTCTTC. Its protein is CASSSRLKRVFF.

The chain is built from TRBV11-3 and TRBJ2-7; D may be TRBD2 (5 bases). Trimming removed 4 bases from V and 1 base from J, with 14 bases in between. Germline CDR1 and CDR2: SGHNT and YENEEA. CDR3 length: 15 residues. In DNA form, the CDR3 reads TGTGCCAGCAGCTCCAATCGGCCGGGGTCCTACGAGCAGTACTTC. Translated, it gives CASSSNRPGSYEQYF.

The chain recombines TRBV24-1 with TRBJ2-7; D may be TRBD1 (6 bases). Germline V gene data show CDR1 as KGHDR and CDR2 as SFDVKD. The CDR3 has 13 residues. Trimming shortened V by 4 bases and J by 9 bases, and 15 bases separated the two germline ends. The CDR3 bases are TGTGCCACCAGTGAAACGCGGACAGCTCCGCAGTACTTC. As protein: CATSETRTAPQYF.